Described below is a single T cell receptor beta chain sequence and its context. What it recognizes is unknown. Division of CD4+ cells produced a CD45RA+ naive subset and a CD45RA-negative memory subset. These data come from a study of shared clonotypes between healthy human individuals. Study-level information: Two female and three male donors aged 18 to 49 were enrolled.

Overall study findings and caveats: Among several donors, about 5% of naive CD4 clonotypes were found in common.

The table came from immunoSEQ multiplex PCR; TCRdb's copy has only in-frame clones and leaves some out. The profile shows around 340,000 clones, roughly 70% of them singletons. Germline values: CDR1 SGHTA, CDR2 FQGNSA. This CDR3 has 15 residues. J was trimmed by 4 bases and V by 2 bases; bases with no gene match: 7. V usage is TRBV7-2 and J usage is TRBJ2-7, with 8 bases matching TRBD2. Sequencing was performed on memory CD4+ T cells sorted from blood. Subset indicated: CD45RA-negative fraction. The sequence was obtained from a man younger than 45 in good health. CDR3 residues: CASSLRTGRGYEQYF. CDR3 DNA: TGTGCCAGCAGCTTACGGACCGGGAGGGGATACGAGCAGTACTTC.